These T cell receptor beta chains were read from a single sample in a study of blood T cell repertoires in COVID-19. Libraries were prepared by immunoSEQ multiplex PCR; TCRdb keeps only in-frame clonotypes and omits some of them. Altogether under 75,000 clones are present, 80% being singletons, with the ten largest covering approximately 18%. The sequenced material came from peripheral blood. The receptors were sampled from a man aged 65 to 85 who had recovered from COVID-19. CDR3s include the opening cysteine and the closing phenylalanine or tryptophan. The D gene is left open where the match is weak. Size is stated for part of the rows, as once, few or many counts, or as a class when the clone is expanded.

size: .; J: TRBJ1-1; D: .; V: TRBV11-2; CDR3: CASSLGPIAGANTEAFF; DNA: TGTGCCAGCAGCTTAGGCCCGATAGCGGGCGCGAACACTGAAGCTTTCTTT
size: .; J: TRBJ2-1; D: TRBD2; V: TRBV4-3; CDR3: CASSQGLAGDRTEQFF; DNA: TGCGCCAGCAGCCAAGGCCTAGCGGGCGACCGTACCGAGCAGTTCTTC
size: .; J: TRBJ1-1; D: TRBD1; V: TRBV6-5; CDR3: CASSYDRGNTEAFF; DNA: TGTGCCAGCAGTTACGACAGGGGGAACACTGAAGCTTTCTTT
size: .; J: TRBJ1-2; D: TRBD1; V: TRBV11-2; CDR3: CASSPQPGTVMGGYTF; DNA: TGTGCCAGCAGCCCCCAGCCCGGGACAGTCATGGGTGGCTACACCTTC
size: .; J: TRBJ1-6; D: TRBD1; V: TRBV6-5; CDR3: CAQSRGDGSPLHF; DNA: TGTGCCCAAAGCAGGGGGGACGGTTCACCCCTCCACTTT
size: .; J: TRBJ1-4; D: TRBD1; V: TRBV7-2; CDR3: CASSPDRGWEKLFF; DNA: TGTGCCAGCAGCCCAGACAGGGGATGGGAAAAACTGTTTTTT
size: .; J: TRBJ1-4; D: TRBD1; V: TRBV30; CDR3: CAWRKGQHKEKLFF; DNA: TGTGCCTGGAGGAAGGGACAGCACAAAGAAAAACTGTTTTTT
size: .; J: TRBJ1-5; D: .; V: TRBV30; CDR3: CAWSPGLPSQPQHF; DNA: TGTGCCTGGAGTCCCGGACTCCCCAGTCAGCCCCAGCATTTT
size: .; J: TRBJ2-7; D: TRBD2; V: TRBV10-2; CDR3: CASSEMSTRAGVGEQYF; DNA: TGCGCCAGCAGTGAGATGTCCACCCGAGCGGGAGTGGGCGAGCAGTACTTC
size: .; J: TRBJ1-1; D: .; V: TRBV7-3; CDR3: CASSPGAGANTEAFF; DNA: TGTGCCAGCAGCCCAGGGGCAGGGGCGAACACTGAAGCTTTCTTT
size: .; J: TRBJ1-2; D: TRBD1; V: TRBV30; CDR3: CAWRQGTFGYTF; DNA: TGTGCCTGGAGACAGGGGACCTTCGGCTACACCTTC
size: few; J: TRBJ1-2; D: .; V: TRBV7-9; CDR3: CASSLAREAGYGYTF; DNA: TGTGCCAGCAGCTTAGCCAGAGAAGCAGGCTATGGCTACACCTTC
size: .; J: TRBJ2-7; D: TRBD1; V: TRBV15; CDR3: CATSRGPQGVDYEQYF; DNA: TGTGCCACCAGCAGAGGACCTCAGGGGGTTGACTACGAGCAGTACTTC
size: .; J: TRBJ2-4; D: .; V: TRBV19; CDR3: CASSMGRGGGKNIQYF; DNA: TGTGCCAGTAGTATGGGCAGGGGCGGTGGCAAAAACATTCAGTACTTC
size: .; J: TRBJ1-1; D: .; V: TRBV4-3; CDR3: CASSQGNGLTEAFF; DNA: TGCGCCAGCAGCCAAGGAAATGGACTCACTGAAGCTTTCTTT
size: .; J: TRBJ1-5; D: .; V: TRBV3-1/TRBV3-2; CDR3: CASSLSDQPQHF; DNA: TGTGCCAGCAGCCTATCGGATCAGCCCCAGCATTTT
size: few; J: TRBJ2-1; D: TRBD1; V: TRBV18; CDR3: CASSPKDRLNEQFF; DNA: TGTGCCAGCTCACCCAAGGACAGGCTGAATGAGCAGTTCTTC
size: .; J: TRBJ2-1; D: .; V: TRBV7-2; CDR3: CASSLSVHRSASSYNEQFF; DNA: TGTGCCAGCAGCTTAAGTGTTCATCGGAGCGCCAGCTCCTACAATGAGCAGTTCTTC
size: .; J: TRBJ1-5; D: TRBD1; V: TRBV19; CDR3: CASSETGGEDMPQHF; DNA: TGTGCCAGTAGTGAGACAGGGGGTGAGGATATGCCCCAGCATTTT
size: .; J: TRBJ1-1; D: TRBD1; V: TRBV5-6; CDR3: CASSSRQGVLAFF; DNA: TGTGCCAGCAGCTCTCGACAGGGGGTTTTAGCTTTCTTT
size: .; J: TRBJ2-3; D: TRBD2; V: TRBV5-4; CDR3: CASSSSRGGSLTDTQYF; DNA: TGTGCCAGCAGCTCGTCACGGGGCGGGAGTCTCACAGATACGCAGTATTTT
size: .; J: TRBJ1-1; D: .; V: TRBV5-1; CDR3: CASNPGTPNTEAFF; DNA: TGCGCCAGCAACCCCGGGACACCCAACACTGAAGCTTTCTTT
size: .; J: TRBJ2-7; D: .; V: TRBV7-2; CDR3: CASSFGGSRGRWGEQYF; DNA: TGTGCCAGCAGCTTCGGTGGCTCTCGGGGGAGATGGGGCGAGCAGTACTTC
size: .; J: TRBJ1-2; D: TRBD1; V: TRBV7-9; CDR3: CATTDRGPRVGGYTF; DNA: TGTGCCACCACCGACAGGGGACCACGCGTAGGCGGCTACACCTTC
size: .; J: TRBJ2-2; D: .; V: TRBV27; CDR3: CASSLRPGGTGELFF; DNA: TGTGCCAGCAGTTTACGGCCAGGAGGCACCGGGGAGCTGTTTTTT
size: .; J: TRBJ1-2; D: .; V: TRBV28; CDR3: CASSPLDRRTYGYTF; DNA: TGTGCCAGCAGTCCTCTCGACAGACGTACCTATGGCTACACCTTC
size: few; J: TRBJ2-3; D: .; V: TRBV3-1/TRBV3-2; CDR3: CASSLGGASGTDTQYF; DNA: TGTGCCAGCAGCCTCGGCGGGGCCTCGGGGACAGATACGCAGTATTTT
size: .; J: TRBJ2-3; D: .; V: TRBV5-1; CDR3: CASSLAGGGGTDTQYF; DNA: TGCGCCAGCAGCTTGGCCGGAGGGGGCGGCACAGATACGCAGTATTTT
size: .; J: TRBJ2-7; D: TRBD2; V: TRBV28; CDR3: CASQLAGGPKEQYF; DNA: TGTGCCAGCCAACTAGCGGGAGGGCCGAAAGAGCAGTACTTC
size: .; J: TRBJ2-1; D: TRBD1; V: TRBV7-2; CDR3: CASSSQGVGNNEQFF; DNA: TGTGCCAGCAGCAGCCAGGGGGTTGGAAACAATGAGCAGTTCTTC
size: .; J: TRBJ2-7; D: TRBD1; V: TRBV18; CDR3: CASSQGQNYEQYF; DNA: TGTGCCAGCTCCCAGGGACAGAACTACGAGCAGTACTTC
size: few; J: TRBJ1-6; D: .; V: TRBV7-3; CDR3: CASSLFRTSPLHF; DNA: TGTGCCAGCAGCCTATTTCGCACTTCACCCCTCCACTTT
size: .; J: TRBJ2-3; D: .; V: TRBV11-3; CDR3: CASSLGGTPGTDTQYF; DNA: TGTGCCAGCAGCTTAGGCGGGACCCCAGGCACAGATACGCAGTATTTT
size: once; J: TRBJ1-3; D: .; V: TRBV15; CDR3: CATSSGRGTRVSGNTIYF; DNA: TGTGCCACCAGCAGTGGGCGGGGGACCAGGGTATCTGGAAACACCATATATTTT
size: .; J: TRBJ1-2; D: .; V: TRBV3-1/TRBV3-2; CDR3: CASSQGTFQGYGYTF; DNA: TGTGCCAGCAGCCAAGGGACCTTCCAGGGGTATGGCTACACCTTC
size: .; J: TRBJ1-5; D: .; V: TRBV11-2; CDR3: CASSSIGQRGQPQHF; DNA: TGTGCCAGCAGCTCGATCGGACAGAGAGGACAGCCCCAGCATTTT
size: .; J: TRBJ2-4; D: .; V: TRBV13; CDR3: CASSLFTGASRAKNIQYF; DNA: TGTGCCAGCAGCTTGTTCACTGGGGCATCGCGGGCCAAAAACATTCAGTACTTC
size: .; J: TRBJ2-3; D: TRBD2; V: TRBV7-2; CDR3: CASSLTSGRAGDTQYF; DNA: TGTGCCAGCAGCTTGACTAGCGGGAGGGCCGGAGATACGCAGTATTTT
size: few; J: TRBJ2-7; D: .; V: TRBV18; CDR3: CASSPPGLSYEQYF; DNA: TGTGCCAGCTCACCACCGGGACTCTCCTACGAGCAGTACTTC
size: .; J: TRBJ2-7; D: .; V: TRBV6-2/TRBV6-3; CDR3: CASSYSLVGYEQYF; DNA: TGTGCCAGCAGTTACTCGTTGGTCGGCTACGAGCAGTACTTC
size: few; J: TRBJ2-2; D: TRBD1; V: TRBV29-1; CDR3: CSVRGQGGTGELFF; DNA: TGCAGCGTTCGAGGACAGGGGGGCACCGGGGAGCTGTTTTTT
size: .; J: TRBJ1-2; D: TRBD1; V: TRBV7-9; CDR3: CASSLADRGYGYTF; DNA: TGTGCCAGCAGCTTAGCAGACAGGGGCTATGGCTACACCTTC
size: .; J: TRBJ1-1; D: TRBD1; V: TRBV20-1; CDR3: CSASRDSMNTEAFF; DNA: TGCAGTGCTAGTAGGGACAGTATGAACACTGAAGCTTTCTTT
size: .; J: TRBJ2-1; D: TRBD2; V: TRBV27; CDR3: CASSLSSGSYNEQFF; DNA: TGTGCCAGCAGTTTATCAAGCGGGAGCTACAATGAGCAGTTCTTC
size: .; J: TRBJ2-1; D: TRBD2; V: TRBV7-2; CDR3: CASSLGLAREQFF; DNA: TGTGCCAGCAGCTTAGGACTAGCACGAGAGCAGTTCTTC